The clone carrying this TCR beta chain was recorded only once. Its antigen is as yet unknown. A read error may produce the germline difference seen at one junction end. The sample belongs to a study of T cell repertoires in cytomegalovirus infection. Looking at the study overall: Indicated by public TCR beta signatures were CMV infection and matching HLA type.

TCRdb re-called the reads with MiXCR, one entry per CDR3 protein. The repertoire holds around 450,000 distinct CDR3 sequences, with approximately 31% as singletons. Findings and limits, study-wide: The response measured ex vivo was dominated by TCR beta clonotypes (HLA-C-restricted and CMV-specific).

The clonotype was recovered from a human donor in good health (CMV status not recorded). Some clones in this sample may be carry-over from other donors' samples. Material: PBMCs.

The CDR3 region is CSSRPGLTHYEKYF. CDR3 DNA: TGCTCCAGCAGACCGGGACTAACCCACTACGAGAAGTACTTC. The rearrangement joins TRBV4-3 to TRBJ2-7; TRBD2 matches at 7 bases. The CDR3 contains 14 residues. Looked up from germline, CDR1 is LGHNA and CDR2 is YSLEER.